This paragraph reports one T cell receptor beta chain. The method was immunoSEQ multiplex PCR; TCRdb's version includes in-frame clones alone and lacks a portion of them. The table has approximately 79,000 clones, about 97% seen once; the top ten hold almost 0.3%. V gave up 2 bases and J gave up 2 bases; unmatched junction bases: 2. The CDR3 runs to 16 residues. Germline CDR1 reads MNHNS; CDR2 reads SASEGT. These data belong to a study of technical replicates of blood from a few donors. The TCR sequence derives from a human donor in good health. This chain joins TRBV6-1 and TRBJ2-1; 11 positions agree with TRBD2. Sample: T cells isolated from PBMCs. The CDR3 sequence: CASSELAGGTYNEQFF. The CDR3 DNA is TGTGCCAGCAGTGAACTAGCGGGAGGTACCTACAATGAGCAGTTCTTC.